This T cell receptor (beta chain) was obtained from a study of regulatory T cells in long-lasting Graves disease. About the research overall: Graves' patients, diagnosed recently, had received antithyroid drugs under 3 months. Whole-study findings and limits: Thyroid tissue was not studied; only peripheral blood was.

The CDR3 length is 16 residues. V dropped 0 bases and J dropped 0; count of bases not matched to a gene: 3. Germline V CDR1 and CDR2: SGDLS, YYNGEE. Time point of the sample: newly diagnosed GD, antithyroid drugs for less than 3 months. With RNA extracted from PBMCs as input, the TCR library was made. iRepertoire HTBI primers and Arm-PCR of CDR3 regions built TCR beta libraries. TCRdb re-called the multiplex PCR reads through MiXCR, storing one row per CDR3 protein. The sample lists under 800,000 distinct CDR3 sequences; about 16% were seen once. With regard to this clonotype: Its cognate antigen is unknown.

These data were also reused for a study on T cells in Graves' hyperthyroidism and ophthalmopathy. That study reports: Newly diagnosed hyperthyroidism patients aged 18 to 65 years had disease lasting under 2 months. Stable hyperthyroidism was separated from ophthalmopathy by a model based on 13 V-J features.

The chain links TRBV9 to TRBJ2-1, with 7 positions matching TRBD2. Here the sequenced sample was peripheral blood mononuclear cells (PBMCs), taken at new diagnosis, from a patient treated with antithyroid drugs. The receptor comes from a woman aged 25-40 years with Graves disease. CDR3 DNA: TGTGCCAGCAGCGTAGTAAGCGGGAACTCCTACAATGAGCAGTTCTTC. Its protein product is CASSVVSGNSYNEQFF. Combining the CDR3 with reference TRBV9 and TRBJ2-1 gives the whole variable domain DSGVTQTPKHLITATGQRVTLRCSPRSGDLSVYWYQQSLDQGLQFLIQYYNGEERAKGNILERFSAQQFPDLHSELNLSSLELGDSALYFCASSVVSGNSYNEQFFGPGTRLTVL.